The rows below give T cell receptor beta chains drawn from one sample of a study of T cell repertoires in cytomegalovirus infection. TCRdb ran MiXCR on the reads and lists one entry per CDR3 protein. The data show about 740,000 distinct CDR3 sequences, 35% seen once. The sample taken for sequencing was PBMCs. Receptor source: a human donor in good health (CMV status not recorded). Some clones in this sample may be carry-over from other donors' samples. Each CDR3 is given with its conserved first and last residue. A D gene is named only where the DNA matches it firmly. Clone size is not always given. Where it is, it says once, few, many or a class for expanded clones.

d_call clone_size j_call v_call cdr3_aa cdr3_nt
- many TRBJ1-5 TRBV28 CASSFGTGNQPQHF TGTGCCAGCAGCTTCGGGACGGGCAATCAGCCCCAGCATTTT
- - TRBJ1-5 TRBV6-5 CASSYSAGGAPNQPQHF TGTGCCAGCAGTTACTCGGCAGGAGGTGCGCCGAATCAGCCCCAGCATTTT
- - TRBJ2-1 TRBV28 CASILPRPGGNNEQFF TGTGCCAGCATTCTCCCTCGCCCAGGGGGGAACAATGAGCAGTTCTTC
TRBD1 - TRBJ2-7 TRBV4-1 CASSQEWPQGDEQYF TGCGCCAGCAGCCAAGAATGGCCACAGGGGGACGAGCAGTACTTC
- - TRBJ2-2 TRBV7-8 CASSLTVEGELFF TGTGCCAGCAGCTTGACCGTCGAAGGGGAGCTGTTTTTT
- once TRBJ1-6 TRBV7-3 CARSLEGVGNSPLHF TGTGCCAGAAGCTTAGAGGGGGTAGGGAATTCACCCCTCCACTTT
- - TRBJ2-1 TRBV12-3/TRBV12-4 CASSSNRVYEQFF TGTGCCAGCAGTTCTAACAGGGTTTATGAGCAGTTCTTC
- - TRBJ2-5 TRBV6-6 CASSYSACGGEETQYF TGTGCCAGCAGTTACTCCGCCTGTGGAGGCGAAGAGACCCAGTACTTC
- - TRBJ1-1 TRBV15 CATSRESGVTEAFF TGTGCCACCAGCAGAGAGTCGGGGGTTACTGAAGCTTTCTTT
TRBD1 many TRBJ1-5 TRBV7-6 CALTGDNSNQPQHF TGTGCCCTAACAGGGGATAATAGCAATCAGCCCCAGCATTTT
TRBD1 - TRBJ2-6 TRBV14 CASKGQSHSGANVLTF TGTGCCAGCAAGGGACAGTCCCACTCTGGGGCCAACGTCCTGACTTTC
- few TRBJ2-5 TRBV6-2/TRBV6-3 CASSYPALTQYF TGTGCCAGCAGTTACCCCGCACTAACCCAGTACTTC
- - TRBJ1-5 TRBV12-3/TRBV12-4 CASSRQENQPQHF TGTGCCAGCAGTAGACAGGAGAATCAGCCCCAGCATTTT
- - TRBJ2-2 TRBV7-2 CASSVTGTYTGELFF TGTGCCAGCAGCGTAACCGGGACATACACCGGGGAGCTGTTTTTT
- once TRBJ1-6 TRBV15 CATSREGDSPLHF TGTGCCACCAGCAGAGAGGGGGATTCACCCCTCCACTTT
- - TRBJ2-3 TRBV5-1 CASSFSIRTTDTQYF TGCGCCAGCAGTTTCTCTATCAGGACCACAGATACGCAGTATTTT
- few TRBJ2-1 TRBV12-3/TRBV12-4 CASSLRAREQFF TGTGCCAGCAGTTTACGAGCCAGAGAGCAGTTCTTC
- - TRBJ1-1 TRBV10-3 CAISEWVTASTEAFF TGTGCCATCAGTGAGTGGGTGACAGCTAGCACTGAAGCTTTCTTT
- - TRBJ1-2 TRBV4-2 CASSQPETGDYGYTF TGTGCCAGCAGCCAACCTGAGACAGGCGACTATGGCTACACCTTC
- - TRBJ2-5 TRBV10-3 CATRGVTGTQYF TGTGCCACCAGGGGGGTAACGGGGACCCAGTACTTC
TRBD1 few TRBJ1-5 TRBV20-1 CSARGQGLKPQHF TGCAGTGCTAGAGGACAGGGTCTGAAGCCCCAGCATTTT
- - TRBJ1-1 TRBV28 CASSFGRAVNTEAFF TGTGCCAGCAGTTTTGGCAGGGCGGTGAACACTGAAGCTTTCTTT
- few TRBJ1-1 TRBV5-1 CASSLLTITEAFF TGCGCCAGCAGCTTGCTAACGATCACTGAAGCTTTCTTT
TRBD2 few TRBJ2-5 TRBV4-1 CASSQGDRLAEDQETQYF TGCGCCAGCAGCCAAGGGGATCGACTAGCGGAAGACCAAGAGACCCAGTACTTC
- - TRBJ2-5 TRBV7-2 CASSLGGSYKETQYF TGTGCCAGCAGCTTAGGGGGCAGCTACAAAGAGACCCAGTACTTC
TRBD1 - TRBJ1-2 TRBV2 CASRVGQVGYGYTF TGTGCCAGCAGGGTAGGACAGGTTGGCTATGGCTACACCTTC
- - TRBJ2-7 TRBV3-1 CASSQPDVGEQYF TGTGCCAGCAGCCAACCGGACGTGGGCGAGCAGTACTTC